The entry below gives a single T cell receptor delta chain sequence along with its context. Its antigen has not been determined. Qualities for individual bases were not recorded, and no much larger clone is one base off. This entry is derived from a study of Vδ1+ human thymocytes (dated by TCRdb to 2016 to 2019). For the study in its entirety: The study characterised mRNA-level TRG and TRD CDR3 repertoires of highly purified Vdelta1+ thymocytes from young children as a data resource. The multiplex-based CDR3 amplicon strategy had previously been validated against 5'RACE-based CDR3 amplicon generation methods.

Thymic samples were depleted of alphabeta T cells, then CD3+ TCRVdelta1+ TCRVdelta2- thymocytes were FACS-sorted. The purity of the sorted Vdelta1+ thymocytes fell between roughly 97% and 99.6%. The thymic specimens were obtained from 7 to 9 paediatric patients, aged about 5 days to 17 months, who were having corrective cardiac surgery. After the thymic tissue was dispersed, mononuclear cells were isolated using a Histopaque-1077 density gradient. Staining used anti-TCRVdelta1 clone TS8.2, anti-TCRVdelta2 clone B6, anti-CD3 clone HIT3a and anti-TCRalphabeta clone IP26 antibodies. The cysteine opens and the phenylalanine closes a CDR3 of 22 amino acids. Solely the CDR3 DNA is kept, with 66 bases framed from the first base. At the junction V is shortened by 5 bases and J by 3 bases; bases outside the gene matches: 28. CDR1 TSWWSYY and CDR2 QGS were looked up in the germline V gene. What the study reported, not specific to this receptor: Because no clustering by age or sex was observed, donors were not stratified by these variables in the analyses. The thymic TRG and TRD repertoires appeared highly polyclonal, with Gaussian CDR3 length distributions, in contrast to the oligoclonal repertoires of peripheral blood. Many TRG clonotypes were shared between donors (up to about 7x10^3), whereas TRD repertoires were essentially private (max about 100 shared). Because unexpected Vdelta2 sequences could lead to misinterpretation of bulk repertoire data, the authors recommended using highly purified populations and single-cell validation. Even though sort purity was high, approximately 21% of thymic TRD sequences were Vdelta2 (and few were Vdelta3), which was not the case for the peripheral blood Vdelta1+ controls.

RNA was extracted with the RNeasy mini kit and reverse transcribed using Superscript III. Multiplex PCR was used to generate CDR3 amplicons, with pooled V-gene forward primers and a constant-region reverse primer carrying Illumina adaptor overhangs. After gel purification, the amplicons were indexed with Nextera index primers over eight extra PCR cycles and then purified using AMPure XP beads. Sequencing of libraries was performed on an Illumina MiSeq using paired-end 250 bp reads, dual indexing and a roughly 19% PhiX spike-in. In the source study's methods: Reads were quality checked with FastQC, and TRG read pairs were merged with ea-utils fastq-join. IMGT/HighV-QUEST was used to annotate the sequences, only productive sequences with an unambiguous V-gene assignment were kept, and clonotypes were defined as sequences sharing an identical CDR3 sequence. For downstream analysis, VDJtools 1.1.1, tcR 2.2.3, Treemap and vegan Shannon diversity in R 3.4.4 were used. TCRdb recomputed clones from the public reads with CATT; identical DNA rows were then combined. For this entry, the V and J calls and clone size follow TCRdb and not the study's own pipeline. The sample records around 23,000 delta-chain clones, around 7.7% of which are singletons. The leading ten clones occupy roughly 0.99% of the sample.

The sample consisted of Vdelta1+ gamma-delta thymocytes from the thymus. Sample cell subset or site, as interpreted from the label and publication: FACS-sorted CD3+ TCRalphabeta- TCRVdelta1+ TCRVdelta2- thymocytes. This sequence was found in a girl younger than two who had congenital heart surgery. The chain joins TRDV1 to TRDJ1, with 9 bases in between that match TRDD3. The sequenced DNA: TGTGCTCTTGGGACTATACTCGCTGGCCTACTGGGGGAGTCAGGGGGATCCGATAAACTCATCTTT. Translation gives CALGTILAGLLGESGGSDKLIF.